This section outlines one T cell receptor (beta chain) sequence together with its context. Amplification targeted TCR beta CDR3 regions from RNA transcripts. HTBI primers were employed in a first-round RT-PCR of the TCR CDR3. TCRdb reprocessed the multiplex PCR reads via MiXCR and lists one record per CDR3 protein. The table shows hundreds of thousands of distinct CDR3 sequences, with around 24% occurring only once. These data come from a study of T cells in Graves' hyperthyroidism and ophthalmopathy. The TCR comes from a woman in her twenties or thirties with Graves' ophthalmopathy. Material: blood.

The CDR3 sequence: CASSSPGRENYEQYF. The CDR3 DNA reads TGCGCCAGCAGCTCCCCCGGACGCGAAAACTACGAGCAGTACTTC. This rearrangement joins TRBV5-1 to TRBJ2-7; no clear D gene. The CDR3 runs to 15 residues. CDR1 SGHRS and CDR2 YFSETQ come from the germline V gene. The germline V and J ends were trimmed by 3 bases and 3 bases, with 16 bases remaining between them.